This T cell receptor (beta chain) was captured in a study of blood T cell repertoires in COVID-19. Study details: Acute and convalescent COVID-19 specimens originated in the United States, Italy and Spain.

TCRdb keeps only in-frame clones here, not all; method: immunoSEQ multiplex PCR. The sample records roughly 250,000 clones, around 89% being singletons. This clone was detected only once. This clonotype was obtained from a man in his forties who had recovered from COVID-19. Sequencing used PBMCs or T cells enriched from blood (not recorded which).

CDR3 in DNA: TGCGCCAGCAGCCAGTCAGGGGGCCGGTACGAGCAGTACTTC. This gives the protein CASSQSGGRYEQYF. V and J are TRBV4-1 and TRBJ2-7; TRBD1 matches 8 bases. Germline CDR1 is MGHRA and CDR2 is YSYEKL. V gave up 3 bases and J gave up 4 bases; unmatched junction bases: 5. The CDR3 runs 14 residues.